The subject of this entry is one T cell receptor beta chain. Its target is not known. The sample originates from a study of identical twins. Findings and caveats of the study: In drawing conclusions, the study used cross-sectional statistical analysis and did not follow the same donors. With beta out-of-frame sequences, excess sharing by twins was weaker.

The cDNA had a unique molecular identifier and a template-switch universal primer site. TCRdb re-analysed the 5' RACE reads in MiXCR, keeping a single row per CDR3 protein. The sample includes some 1,600,000 distinct CDR3 sequences, about 30% of them seen just once. J gave up 9 bases and V 6 bases, and 7 bases lay outside the gene matches. The CDR3 has 13 residues. The V gene's germline CDR1 is DFQATT and CDR2 SNEGSKA (reference sequence). The clonotype originates from a newborn girl in good health. Sequencing input: cord blood. V is TRBV20-1 and J is TRBJ2-1; 11 bases agree with TRBD2. CDR3 nucleotide sequence: TGCAGTGCAGATAGCGGGAGGGCGCTTGAGCAGTTCTTC. Its protein is CSADSGRALEQFF.